Shown below are 20 T cell receptor beta chains from a single sample sequenced in a study of shared T cell receptors in the human thymus. The data were produced by immunoSEQ multiplex PCR, yet TCRdb's version contains in-frame clones alone and is incomplete. The sample lists 640,000 or so clones; approximately 87% were seen once. The same sample was also used in a study of human thymus T cells.

The sequencing sample was made of thymocytes. Source of these receptors: a boy under two years old with a congenital heart defect.

This clone was detected only once. The chain employs TRBV27 and TRBJ2-1, with 7 bases identical to TRBD2. Germline V gene sequence: CDR1 MNHEY, CDR2 SMNVEV (reference sequence). Trimming removed 0 bases from V and 3 bases from J; junction bases left unmatched: 11. This CDR3 has 18 residues. This CDR3 is CASSLSVETGGSYNEQFF. The CDR3 DNA reads as TGTGCCAGCAGTTTATCGGTTGAGACCGGGGGGAGCTACAATGAGCAGTTCTTC.

The chain carries TRBV4-3 and TRBJ1-4; possible D gene TRBD1, 6 bases. Germline V CDR1 and CDR2: LGHNA, YSLEER. V gave up 1 base and J gave up 2 bases, with 14 bases separating them. The CDR3 covers 17 residues. CDR3 DNA sequence: TGCGCCAGCAGCCAAGGGACGGGGGGGCGGACTAATGAAAAACTGTTTTTT. Its translation: CASSQGTGGRTNEKLFF.

The genes are TRBV7-2 and TRBJ2-1; 8 nucleotides match TRBD1. The CDR3 loop spans 16 amino acids. Germline assignment: CDR1 SGHTA and CDR2 FQGNSA. V gave up 1 base and J gave up 4 bases; unmatched junction bases: 6. The CDR3 region is CASSLGGRGHYNEQFF. CDR3 bases: TGTGCCAGCAGCTTAGGGGGCAGGGGGCATTACAATGAGCAGTTCTTC.

V and J are TRBV28 and TRBJ2-7, with D possibly matching TRBD1 (5 bases). V was cut by 5 bases and J by 7 bases, with 21 bases left in between. This CDR3 is built from 15 residues. Looked up from germline, CDR1 is MDHEN and CDR2 is SYDVKM. CDR3 loop: CASSTTDRKGIEQYF. In DNA, the CDR3 is TGTGCCAGCAGTACCACGGACCGGAAGGGGATTGAGCAGTACTTC.

The rearrangement uses TRBV15 and TRBJ2-1, with D perhaps matching TRBD1 (5 bases). The CDR3 length is 13 residues. Germline lookup yields CDR1 LNHNV and CDR2 YYDKDF (reference sequence). Trimming took off 1 base at V and 9 bases at J, with 10 bases between the two ends. CDR3 sequence (DNA): TGTGCCACCAGCAGAGTGCGACAGAGTGAGCAGTTCTTC. Its protein product is CATSRVRQSEQFF.

This chain joins TRBV4-3 and TRBJ2-1; 11 bases are shared with TRBD2. Trimming at V came to 2 bases and at J to 0 bases, leaving 6 bases not matched to a gene. This CDR3 comprises 18 residues. From germline, CDR1 is LGHNA and CDR2 YSLEER. The CDR3 nucleotides are TGCGCCAGCAGCCAACAACTTCTAGCGGGGGGCTCCTACAATGAGCAGTTCTTC. Protein sequence: CASSQQLLAGGSYNEQFF.

The chain recombines TRBV5-1 with TRBJ1-2; possibly TRBD1 for D (5 bases). The length of the CDR3 is 15 residues. Trimming took off 0 bases at V and 8 bases at J, with 17 bases between the two ends. The V gene's germline CDR1 is SGHRS and CDR2 YFSETQ. DNA for the CDR3: TGCGCCAGCAGCTTGGTCTATTGGGGGGGGAGAGGCTACACCTTC. It is translated as CASSLVYWGGRGYTF.

The genes are TRBV4-3 and TRBJ2-5, with 8 bases matching TRBD2. CDR1 is LGHNA, CDR2 YSLEER, per germline. The CDR3 has 15 amino acids. With 4 bases clipped from V and 1 base from J, the junction kept 5 bases outside the gene matches. The CDR3 coding sequence is TGCGCCAGCAGCCCGGCCCTAGCGGGCCAAGAGACCCAGTACTTC. Translation gives CASSPALAGQETQYF.

The chain uses TRBV4-1 and TRBJ1-1; TRBD1 might be the D (6 bases). Germline loops: CDR1 MGHRA, CDR2 YSYEKL. V dropped 2 bases and J dropped 1 base, with 17 bases sitting between them. The CDR3 runs to 17 residues. Here the CDR3 DNA reads TGCGCCAGCAGCCAAAGTAGAAGAGGACAGAGGAACACTGAAGCTTTCTTT. It codes for CASSQSRRGQRNTEAFF.

The chain uses TRBV5-4 and TRBJ2-2, with 9 bases matching TRBD2. CDR3 length: 18 residues. V shed 1 base, J shed 4 bases, and the junction held 11 bases outside the gene matches. Germline loops: CDR1 SGHNT, CDR2 YYREEE (reference sequence). CDR3 in DNA: TGTGCCAGCAGCTTGAGTGGCGGGAGGGCCGCTAGCACCGGGGAGCTGTTTTTT. This codes for CASSLSGGRAASTGELFF. Full variable domain (missing parts from reference TRBV5-4 and TRBJ2-2): ETGVTQSPTHLIKTRGQQVTLRCSSQSGHNTVSWYQQALGQGPQFIFQYYREEENGRGNFPPRFSGLQFPNYSSELNVNALELDDSALYLCASSLSGGRAASTGELFFGEGSRLTVL.

The chain links TRBV4-3 to TRBJ2-1; D call uncertain. The CDR3 has 14 amino acids. Germline CDR1 and CDR2: LGHNA and YSLEER. The V and J ends lost 4 bases and 3 bases respectively, with 10 bases between them. The CDR3 reads CASSPRQFYNEQFF. CDR3 sequence (DNA): TGCGCCAGCAGCCCCAGACAATTCTACAATGAGCAGTTCTTC.

V usage is TRBV6-5 and J usage is TRBJ2-1; 7 nucleotides agree with TRBD2. This CDR3 contains 15 residues. V shed 3 bases and J 1 base; nucleotides not matched to a gene: 3. Germline CDR1 MNHEY, CDR2 SVGAGI. The CDR3 is CASSYGRGSYNEQFF. The CDR3 DNA sequence: TGTGCCAGCAGTTATGGGCGGGGGTCCTACAATGAGCAGTTCTTC.

The rearrangement joins TRBV19 to TRBJ1-2; unclear D gene. The CDR3 runs to 17 residues. Per the germline V gene, CDR1 is LNHDA and CDR2 is SQIVND (reference sequence). Trimming left V 2 bases short and J 7 bases short, with 23 bases between. The CDR3 DNA follows: TGTGCCAGTAGTATAAGACGGCGGAGGGAGATAGTGGGTGGCTACACCTTC. Its translation: CASSIRRRREIVGGYTF.

V is TRBV4-3 and J is TRBJ1-1; D perhaps matches TRBD1 (5 bases). Germline values: CDR1 LGHNA, CDR2 YSLEER. CDR3 length equals 16 residues. Trimming removed 4 bases at V and 0 bases at J, with 15 bases between. In nucleotides, the CDR3 is TGCGCCAGCAGCCCCAAAGTGGGGGGGTTGAACACTGAAGCTTTCTTT. The encoded protein is CASSPKVGGLNTEAFF.

The V call is TRBV29-1, the J call TRBJ2-7; TRBD2 agrees at 8 bases. The CDR3 spans 13 residues. The trim removed 4 bases at V and 5 bases at J, leaving 7 bases unmatched. CDR1 is SQVTM, CDR2 ANQGSEA, per germline. For the CDR3, the DNA is TGCAGCGTTGTGCGAGCGGGAGTAAACGAGCAGTACTTC. It specifies CSVVRAGVNEQYF.

The chain employs TRBV25-1 and TRBJ1-1, with 7 bases that match TRBD1. The trim removed 1 base at V and 4 bases at J, leaving 12 bases unmatched. This CDR3 is built from 17 residues. Germline V gene data show CDR1 as MGHDK and CDR2 as SYGVNS. The CDR3 nucleotides are TGTGCCAGCAGTGAATCCCGGGCAGACAGGGCCGGCACTGAAGCTTTCTTT. Its translation is CASSESRADRAGTEAFF.

The chain has TRBV4-1 and TRBJ1-3; no reliable D call. The germline CDR1 and CDR2 sequences are MGHRA and YSYEKL. V was trimmed by 3 bases and J by 0 bases, leaving 9 bases between them. The CDR3 sequence is 15 residues long. The CDR3 DNA is TGCGCCAGCAGCCACGGGGAGCCCTCTGGAAACACCATATATTTT. This sequence encodes CASSHGEPSGNTIYF.

This chain links TRBV29-1 with TRBJ1-1, with 7 bases that match TRBD1. Germline CDR1 SQVTM, CDR2 ANQGSEA. The CDR3 sequence is 12 residues long. Trimming removed 6 bases from V and 11 bases from J; junction bases left unmatched: 12. Here the CDR3 reads CSVPRQGPKAFF. Written as DNA, the CDR3 is TGCAGCGTCCCTAGACAGGGACCGAAGGCTTTCTTT.

This clone was recorded only once. J is TRBJ2-7 and V is TRBV7-9, with 7 nucleotides matching TRBD1. CDR1 SEHNR and CDR2 FQNEAQ come from the germline V gene (reference sequence). The CDR3 consists of 15 residues. After removal of 6 bases from V and 2 bases from J, the junction contained 10 bases not matched to a gene. CDR3 sequence (DNA): TGTGCCAGCAGTCCGAGGGACAGCAAAGCCTACGAGCAGTACTTC. The encoded protein is CASSPRDSKAYEQYF. Full variable domain (outside the CDR3, taken from reference TRBV7-9 and TRBJ2-7): DTGVSQNPRHKITKRGQNVTFRCDPISEHNRLYWYRQTLGQGPEFLTYFQNEAQLEKSRLLSDRFSAERPKGSFSTLEIQRTEQGDSAMYLCASSPRDSKAYEQYFGPGTRLTVT.

This chain links TRBV6-1 with TRBJ2-7; the D is unclear. The CDR3 length is 11 residues. Trimming stripped 5 bases from V and 4 bases from J, with 6 bases between. The germline V gene has CDR1 MNHNS and CDR2 SASEGT. This CDR3 reads CASSFPYEQYF. CDR3 DNA: TGTGCCAGCAGTTTCCCGTACGAGCAGTACTTC.